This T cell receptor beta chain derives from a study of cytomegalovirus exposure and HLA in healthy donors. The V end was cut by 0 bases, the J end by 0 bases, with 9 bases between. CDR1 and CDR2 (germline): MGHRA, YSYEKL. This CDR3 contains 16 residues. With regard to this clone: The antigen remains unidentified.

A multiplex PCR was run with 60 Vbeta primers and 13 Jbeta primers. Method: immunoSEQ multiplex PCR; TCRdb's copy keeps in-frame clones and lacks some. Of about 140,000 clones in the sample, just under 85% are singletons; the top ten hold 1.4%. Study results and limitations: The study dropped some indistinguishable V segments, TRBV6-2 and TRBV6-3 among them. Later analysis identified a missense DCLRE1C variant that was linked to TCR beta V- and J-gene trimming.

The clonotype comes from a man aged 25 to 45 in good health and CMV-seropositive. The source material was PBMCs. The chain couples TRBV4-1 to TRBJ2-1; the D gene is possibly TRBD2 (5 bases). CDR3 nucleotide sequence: TGCGCCAGCAGCCAAGAAGCGGAGAGCTCCTACAATGAGCAGTTCTTC. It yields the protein CASSQEAESSYNEQFF.